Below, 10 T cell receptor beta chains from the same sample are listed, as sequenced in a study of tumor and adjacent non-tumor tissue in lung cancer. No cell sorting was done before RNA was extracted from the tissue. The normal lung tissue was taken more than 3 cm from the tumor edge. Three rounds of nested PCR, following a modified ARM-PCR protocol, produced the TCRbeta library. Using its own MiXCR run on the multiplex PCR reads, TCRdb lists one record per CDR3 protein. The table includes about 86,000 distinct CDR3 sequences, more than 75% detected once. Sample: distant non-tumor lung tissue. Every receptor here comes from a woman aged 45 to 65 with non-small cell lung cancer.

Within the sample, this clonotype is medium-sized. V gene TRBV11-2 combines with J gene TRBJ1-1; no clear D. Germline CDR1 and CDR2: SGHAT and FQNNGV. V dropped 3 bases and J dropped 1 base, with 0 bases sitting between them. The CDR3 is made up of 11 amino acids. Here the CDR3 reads CASSLNTEAFF. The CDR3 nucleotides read TGTGCCAGCAGCTTGAACACTGAAGCTTTCTTT.

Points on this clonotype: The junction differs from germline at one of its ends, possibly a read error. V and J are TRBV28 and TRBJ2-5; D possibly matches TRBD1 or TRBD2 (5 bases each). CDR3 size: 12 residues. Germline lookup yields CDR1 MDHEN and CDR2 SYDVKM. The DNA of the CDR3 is TGTGCCAGCATCCCGCCACGTGGGACCCAGCACTTC. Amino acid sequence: CASIPPRGTQHF.

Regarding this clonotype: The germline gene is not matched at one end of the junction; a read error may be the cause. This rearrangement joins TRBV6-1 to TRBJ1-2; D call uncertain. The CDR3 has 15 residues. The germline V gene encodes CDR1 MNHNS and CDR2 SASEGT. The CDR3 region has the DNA TGTGTCAGCAGTGAAGTCTCCAGGCCCATCGAGGGCTACACCTTC. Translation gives CVSSEVSRPIEGYTF.

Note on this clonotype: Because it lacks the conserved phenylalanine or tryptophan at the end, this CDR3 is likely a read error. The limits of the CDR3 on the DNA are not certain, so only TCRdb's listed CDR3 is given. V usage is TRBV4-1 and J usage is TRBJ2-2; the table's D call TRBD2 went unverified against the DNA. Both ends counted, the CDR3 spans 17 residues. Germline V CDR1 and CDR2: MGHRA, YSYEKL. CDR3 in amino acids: CASSHGLAGGNTEELLL.

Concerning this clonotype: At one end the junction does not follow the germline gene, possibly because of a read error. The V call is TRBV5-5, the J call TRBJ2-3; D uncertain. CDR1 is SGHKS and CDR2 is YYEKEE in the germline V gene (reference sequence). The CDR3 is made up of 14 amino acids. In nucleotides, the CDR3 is TGTGCCAGCGGCTTGGAAGGCCTCACAGATAAGCAGTATTTT. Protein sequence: CASGLEGLTDKQYF.

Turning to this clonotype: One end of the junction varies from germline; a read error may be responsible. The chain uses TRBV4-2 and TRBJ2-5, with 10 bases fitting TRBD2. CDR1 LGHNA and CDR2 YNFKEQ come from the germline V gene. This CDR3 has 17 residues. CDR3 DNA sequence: TGTGTCAGCAGCCAAGTACCTAGCGGGAGTGTAGGAGAGATCCAGTACTTC. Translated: CVSSQVPSGSVGEIQYF.

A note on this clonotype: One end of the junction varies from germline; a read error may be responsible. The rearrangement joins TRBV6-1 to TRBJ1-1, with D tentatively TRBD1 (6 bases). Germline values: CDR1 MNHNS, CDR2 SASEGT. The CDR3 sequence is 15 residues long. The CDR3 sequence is CVSRDIQGRDAEALF. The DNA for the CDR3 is TGTGTCAGCAGGGATATACAGGGAAGGGACGCTGAAGCTTTATTT.

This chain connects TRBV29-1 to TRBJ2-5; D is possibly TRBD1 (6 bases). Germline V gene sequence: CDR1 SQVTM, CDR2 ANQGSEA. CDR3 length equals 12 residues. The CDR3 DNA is TGCAGTTGGGCCAGGGGCCAAGAGACCCAGTACTTC. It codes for CSWARGQETQYF.

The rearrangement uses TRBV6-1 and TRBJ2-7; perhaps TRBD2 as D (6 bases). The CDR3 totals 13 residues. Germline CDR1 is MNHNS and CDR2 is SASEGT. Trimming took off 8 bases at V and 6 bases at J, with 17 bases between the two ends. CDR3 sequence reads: CASAPGDACEQYF. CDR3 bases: TGTGCCAGCGCTCCGGGAGACGCCTGCGAGCAGTACTTC.

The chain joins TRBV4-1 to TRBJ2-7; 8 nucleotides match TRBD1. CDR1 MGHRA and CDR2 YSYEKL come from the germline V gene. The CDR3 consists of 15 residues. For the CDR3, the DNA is TGCGTCACCATCCCAGTCACAGGGGGCTCCTACGAGCAGTACTTC. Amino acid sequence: CVTIPVTGGSYEQYF.